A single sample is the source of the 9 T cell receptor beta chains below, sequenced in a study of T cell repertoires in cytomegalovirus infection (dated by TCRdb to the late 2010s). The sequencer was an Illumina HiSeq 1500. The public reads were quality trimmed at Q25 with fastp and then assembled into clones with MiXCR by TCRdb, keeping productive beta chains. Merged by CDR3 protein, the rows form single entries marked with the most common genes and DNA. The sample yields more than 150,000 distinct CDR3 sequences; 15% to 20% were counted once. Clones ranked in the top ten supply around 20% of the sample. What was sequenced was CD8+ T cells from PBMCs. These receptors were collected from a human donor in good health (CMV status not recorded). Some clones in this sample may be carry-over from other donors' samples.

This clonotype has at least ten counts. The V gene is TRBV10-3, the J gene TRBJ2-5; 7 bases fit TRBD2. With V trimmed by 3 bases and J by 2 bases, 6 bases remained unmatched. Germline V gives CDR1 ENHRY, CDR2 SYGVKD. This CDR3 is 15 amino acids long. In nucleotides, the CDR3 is TGTGCCATCAGTGAAACAGCGGGACCACAAGAGACCCAGTACTTC. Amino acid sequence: CAISETAGPQETQYF.

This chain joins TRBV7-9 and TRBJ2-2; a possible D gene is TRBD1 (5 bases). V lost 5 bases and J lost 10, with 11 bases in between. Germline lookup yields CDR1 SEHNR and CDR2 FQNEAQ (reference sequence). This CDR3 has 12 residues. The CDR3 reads CASSAGFEELFF. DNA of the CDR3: TGTGCCAGCAGCGCAGGGTTTGAGGAGCTGTTTTTT.

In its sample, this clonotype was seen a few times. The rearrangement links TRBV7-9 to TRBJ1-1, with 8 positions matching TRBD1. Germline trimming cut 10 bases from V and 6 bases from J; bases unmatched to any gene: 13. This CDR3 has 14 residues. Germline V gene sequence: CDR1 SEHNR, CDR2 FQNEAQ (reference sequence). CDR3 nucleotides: TGTGCCACCCCGGAGGCAGGGGGCAACTCTGAAGCTTTCTTT. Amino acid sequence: CATPEAGGNSEAFF.

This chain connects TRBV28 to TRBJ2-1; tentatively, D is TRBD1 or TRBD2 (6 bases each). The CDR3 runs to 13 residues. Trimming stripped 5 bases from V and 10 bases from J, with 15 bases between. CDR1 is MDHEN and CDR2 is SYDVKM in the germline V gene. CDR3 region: CASSRRVDREQFF. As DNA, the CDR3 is TGTGCCAGCAGTAGGAGGGTAGACAGGGAGCAGTTCTTC.

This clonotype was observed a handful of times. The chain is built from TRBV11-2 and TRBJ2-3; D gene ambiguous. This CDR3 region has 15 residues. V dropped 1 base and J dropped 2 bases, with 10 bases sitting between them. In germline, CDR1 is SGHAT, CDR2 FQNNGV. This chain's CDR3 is CASSLVRGATDTQYF. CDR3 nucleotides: TGTGCCAGCAGCTTAGTTAGAGGCGCCACAGATACGCAGTATTTT.

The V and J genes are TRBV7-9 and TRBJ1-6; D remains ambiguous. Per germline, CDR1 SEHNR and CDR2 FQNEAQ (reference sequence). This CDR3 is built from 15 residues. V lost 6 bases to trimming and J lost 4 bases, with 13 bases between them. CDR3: CASRPEGAYNSPLHF. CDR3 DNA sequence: TGTGCCAGCAGGCCCGAAGGAGCTTATAATTCACCCCTCCACTTT.

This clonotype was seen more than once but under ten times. CDR3 nucleotide sequence: TGTGCCAGCAGTCCCGGACTTTTCCTCTACGAGCAGTACTTC. Amino acids: CASSPGLFLYEQYF. V usage is TRBV6-2 or TRBV6-3 and J usage is TRBJ2-7, with D perhaps TRBD2 (5 bases). The CDR3 has 14 amino acids. CDR1 and CDR2 from the germline V gene are MNHEY and SVGEGT. Trimming pared 5 bases from V and 3 bases from J, leaving 14 bases between.

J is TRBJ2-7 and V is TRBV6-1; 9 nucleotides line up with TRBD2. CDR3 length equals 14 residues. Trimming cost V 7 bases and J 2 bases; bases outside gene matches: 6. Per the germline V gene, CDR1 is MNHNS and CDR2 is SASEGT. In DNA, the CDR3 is TGTGCCAGCAAAGGGACTAGCCGGACCTACGAGCAGTACTTC. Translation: CASKGTSRTYEQYF.

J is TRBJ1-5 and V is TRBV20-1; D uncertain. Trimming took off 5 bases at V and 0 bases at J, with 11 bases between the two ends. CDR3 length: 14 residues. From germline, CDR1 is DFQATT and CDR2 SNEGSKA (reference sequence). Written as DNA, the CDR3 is TGCAGTGCTCAAGAGGCGGTTAGCAATCAGCCCCAGCATTTT. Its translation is CSAQEAVSNQPQHF.